These 20 T cell receptor beta chains share one sample of origin, sequenced in a study of blood T cell repertoires in COVID-19. Clones were sequenced by immunoSEQ multiplex PCR, and TCRdb holds only the in-frame ones, with some missing. The repertoire includes around 300,000 clones, about 89% of them detected once, and roughly 3% sits in the top ten. Sequencing was carried out using PBMCs or T cells enriched from blood (not recorded which). The receptors shown here come from a woman younger than 30 who had recovered from COVID-19.

V gene TRBV7-9 combines with J gene TRBJ1-1; 9 bases match TRBD1. The CDR3 spans 15 residues. Germline values: CDR1 SEHNR, CDR2 FQNEAQ (reference sequence). Unmatched junction bases numbered 6, after V lost 5 bases and J lost 2 bases. CDR3 coding DNA: TGTGCCAGCAGCGGCTGGACAGGGGATAACACTGAAGCTTTCTTT. Its translation: CASSGWTGDNTEAFF.

For the CDR3, the DNA is TGTGCCAGCAGTTACGGGCCTACCGGGACAGCAGAATACTCCTACGAGCAGTACTTC. Amino acid sequence: CASSYGPTGTAEYSYEQYF. The rearrangement uses TRBV6-2 or TRBV6-3 and TRBJ2-7; TRBD1 aligns across 7 bases. The CDR3 totals 19 residues. Germline loops: CDR1 MNHEY, CDR2 SVGEGT. V was clipped by 2 bases and J by 0 bases; unmatched bases: 16.

This chain links TRBV13 with TRBJ2-4; 8 bases line up with TRBD1. Germline CDR1 reads PRHDT; CDR2 reads FYEKMQ (reference sequence). V trimming: 3 bases; J trimming: 8 bases; junction bases outside the gene matches: 9. The CDR3 runs 15 residues. Here the CDR3 reads CASSLRGQAVHIQYF. CDR3 nucleotide sequence: TGTGCCAGCAGCTTGAGGGGACAGGCTGTTCACATTCAGTACTTC.

The rearrangement uses TRBV5-4 and TRBJ1-6, with TRBD1 matching 8 bases. The ends lost 1 base at V and 6 bases at J; junction bases unmatched: 6. The CDR3 has 16 residues. Germline V lookup: CDR1 SGHNT, CDR2 YYREEE (reference sequence). CDR3 nucleotide sequence: TGTGCCAGCAGCTTGTACAGGACAGGGAGTAATTCACCCCTCCACTTT. This gives the protein CASSLYRTGSNSPLHF.

This sequence joins TRBV27 and TRBJ1-2, with a tentative D call TRBD1 (5 bases). Germline CDR1 reads MNHEY; CDR2 reads SMNVEV (reference sequence). V lost 5 bases to trimming and J lost 6 bases, with 19 bases between them. CDR3 length: 15 residues. The CDR3 bases are TGTGCCAGCAGTCCCCGTGGGACGGGAGGTGATGGCTACACCTTC. Amino acid sequence: CASSPRGTGGDGYTF.

Notes on this clone: Other DNA sequences in the same sample also yield this CDR3. The chain carries TRBV6-5 and TRBJ2-5; 9 bases are a match to TRBD1. CDR1 MNHEY and CDR2 SVGAGI come from the germline V gene. Trimming at V came to 0 bases and at J to 5 bases, leaving 4 bases not matched to a gene. CDR3 length: 15 amino acids. CDR3 in amino acids: CASSYSPTGGETQYF. Written as DNA, the CDR3 is TGTGCCAGCAGTTACTCTCCGACAGGGGGTGAGACCCAGTACTTC.

The chain joins TRBV28 to TRBJ2-7, with 7 positions matching TRBD2. After removal of 8 bases from V and 2 bases from J, the junction contained 3 bases not matched to a gene. Germline assignment: CDR1 MDHEN and CDR2 SYDVKM. The CDR3 runs to 12 residues. The CDR3 DNA reads as TGTGCCAGCTGGGGGACTACCTACGAGCAGTACTTC. This translates into CASWGTTYEQYF.

The table lists this clone with a count of one. The chain carries TRBV6-6 and TRBJ2-2, with 8 bases matching TRBD2. CDR3 size: 15 residues. V shed 1 base, J shed 7 bases, and the junction held 5 bases outside the gene matches. Per germline, CDR1 MNHNY and CDR2 SVGAGI (reference sequence). CDR3 in amino acids: CASSYLSGGGGELFF. The CDR3 coding sequence is TGTGCCAGCAGTTACTTAAGCGGGGGCGGCGGGGAGCTGTTTTTT.

J is TRBJ2-2 and V is TRBV5-4, with 8 positions matching TRBD2. This CDR3 is 18 amino acids long. Germline V CDR1 and CDR2: SGHNT, YYREEE (reference sequence). The V gene end was trimmed by 2 bases and the J gene end by 2 bases; junction bases not matched to a gene: 11. The CDR3 DNA follows: TGTGCCAGCAGCTTTGGGGAGCGGGGGCCTTTTAACACCGGGGAGCTGTTTTTT. The encoded protein is CASSFGERGPFNTGELFF.

This chain links TRBV6-1 with TRBJ1-5, with TRBD1 matching 9 bases. The CDR3 has 17 residues. V shed 4 bases, J shed 7 bases, and the junction held 14 bases outside the gene matches. Per germline, CDR1 MNHNS and CDR2 SASEGT. CDR3 sequence (DNA): TGTGCCAGCAGTGGTAGAAAGGGGACAGGGTATCGGCAGCCCCAGCATTTT. Translating it yields CASSGRKGTGYRQPQHF.

This clone has a single count. The chain combines TRBV2 with TRBJ1-4; TRBD1 might be the D (6 bases). V was trimmed by 6 bases and J by 0 bases, leaving 11 bases between them. CDR1 and CDR2 from the germline V gene are SNHLY and FYNNEI. The CDR3 covers 15 residues. The CDR3 nucleotides are TGTGCCAGCAGAATGGACAGTTCAACTAATGAAAAACTGTTTTTT. Amino acid sequence: CASRMDSSTNEKLFF.

This clone was seen a few times. Written as DNA, the CDR3 is TGTGCCAGCAGCCTGAGGGGGACGGAGCAAACTAATTCACCCCTCCACTTT. Its translation: CASSLRGTEQTNSPLHF. V is TRBV5-5 and J is TRBJ1-6; D may be TRBD1 (6 bases). CDR3 length equals 17 residues. The V gene lost 4 bases and the J gene lost 6 bases, with 20 bases spanning the gap. Germline CDR1 is SGHKS and CDR2 is YYEKEE (reference sequence).

V gene TRBV2 combines with J gene TRBJ2-1, with 9 positions matching TRBD1. CDR1 is SNHLY, CDR2 FYNNEI, per germline. The ends lost 11 bases at V and 4 bases at J; junction bases unmatched: 6. The CDR3 is 13 amino acids. The CDR3: CAADGTGYNEQFF. The CDR3 nucleotides are TGTGCCGCCGACGGGACAGGGTACAATGAGCAGTTCTTC.

The rearrangement joins TRBV10-1 to TRBJ2-7; 9 bases match TRBD2. The CDR3 covers 14 residues. With V trimmed by 4 bases and J by 3 bases, 4 bases remained unmatched. CDR1 and CDR2 from the germline V gene are WNHNN and SYGVQD (reference sequence). The CDR3 DNA sequence: TGCGCCAGCAGTGTAGCGGGAGACGTCTACGAGCAGTACTTC. Translation gives CASSVAGDVYEQYF.

The J gene is TRBJ1-5, the V gene TRBV18, with D possibly being TRBD1 (5 bases). The germline V gene has CDR1 KGHSH and CDR2 LQKENI. The CDR3 is 13 residues long. V lost 4 bases to trimming and J lost 3 bases, with 7 bases between them. CDR3 in DNA: TGTGCCAGCTCACAGGGGCCCAATCAGCCCCAGCATTTT. Its translation is CASSQGPNQPQHF.

This clone has a single count. The V gene is TRBV5-6, the J gene TRBJ2-7; 8 nucleotides align to TRBD1. Looked up from germline, CDR1 is SGHDT and CDR2 is YYEEEE. CDR3 length: 13 amino acids. Trimming cost V 7 bases and J 4 bases; bases outside gene matches: 7. The CDR3 protein is CASRQGSTYEQYF. The CDR3 coding sequence is TGTGCCAGCCGACAGGGGTCTACTTACGAGCAGTACTTC.

This clone has just a few counts. V usage is TRBV5-1 and J usage is TRBJ1-5; D perhaps matches TRBD1 (6 bases). The V and J ends lost 4 bases and 1 base respectively, with 21 bases between them. There are 18 residues in the CDR3. Germline CDR1 and CDR2: SGHRS and YFSETQ. This CDR3 is CASSPRPWDGQSNQPQHF. The CDR3 DNA sequence: TGCGCCAGCAGCCCCCGACCCTGGGACGGACAGAGCAATCAGCCCCAGCATTTT.

The rearrangement uses TRBV6-2 or TRBV6-3 and TRBJ1-2; 10 bases match TRBD1. Germline trimming cut 5 bases from V and 3 bases from J; bases unmatched to any gene: 18. CDR1 is MNHEY, CDR2 SVGEGT, per germline. The CDR3 spans 19 residues. The CDR3 DNA is TGTGCCAGCAGTACGACACACCGGGACAGGGGCGAGCGGGACTATGGCTACACCTTC. It specifies CASSTTHRDRGERDYGYTF.

The chain is built from TRBV28 and TRBJ2-5; the match to TRBD2 covers 13 bases. From germline, CDR1 is MDHEN and CDR2 SYDVKM. The CDR3 is made up of 15 amino acids. Germline trimming cut 6 bases from V and 6 bases from J; bases unmatched to any gene: 7. The CDR3: CASSVWTSGRKTQYF. The CDR3 DNA follows: TGTGCCAGCAGCGTTTGGACTAGCGGGAGAAAGACCCAGTACTTC.

The rearrangement joins TRBV19 to TRBJ1-4; the D gene is possibly TRBD1 (6 bases). The CDR3 is 13 residues long. Trimming took 6 bases from V and 6 from J, leaving 11 bases between them. Germline CDR1 reads LNHDA; CDR2 reads SQIVND (reference sequence). The CDR3 region has the DNA TGTGCCAGTAGGCGGAACAGGGATGAAAAACTGTTTTTT. It yields the protein CASRRNRDEKLFF.